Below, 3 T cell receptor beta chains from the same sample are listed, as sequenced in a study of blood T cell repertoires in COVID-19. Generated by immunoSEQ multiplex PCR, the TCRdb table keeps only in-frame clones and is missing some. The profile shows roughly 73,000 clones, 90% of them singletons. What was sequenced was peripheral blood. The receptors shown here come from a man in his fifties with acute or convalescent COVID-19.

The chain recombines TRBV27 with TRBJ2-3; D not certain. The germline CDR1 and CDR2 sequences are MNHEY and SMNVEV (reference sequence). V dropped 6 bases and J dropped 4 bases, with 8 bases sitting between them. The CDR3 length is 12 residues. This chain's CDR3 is CASSPAPDTQYF. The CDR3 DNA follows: TGTGCCAGCAGCCCAGCGCCAGATACGCAGTATTTT.

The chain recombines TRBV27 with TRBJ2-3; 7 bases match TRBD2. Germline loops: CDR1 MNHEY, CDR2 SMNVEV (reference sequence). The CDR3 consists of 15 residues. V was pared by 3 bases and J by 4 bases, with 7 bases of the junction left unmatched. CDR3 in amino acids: CASSLRAGWADTQYF. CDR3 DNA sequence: TGTGCCAGCAGTTTGAGAGCGGGATGGGCAGATACGCAGTATTTT.

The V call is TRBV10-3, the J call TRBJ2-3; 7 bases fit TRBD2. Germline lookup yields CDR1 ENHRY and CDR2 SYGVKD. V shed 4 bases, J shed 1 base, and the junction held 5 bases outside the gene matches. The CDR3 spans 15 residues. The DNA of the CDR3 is TGTGCCATCAGTGGGGGTGCGGGGGGCACAGATACGCAGTATTTT. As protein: CAISGGAGGTDTQYF.